The 17 T cell receptor beta chains presented below share a single source sample, sequenced in a study of immune evolution from preneoplasia to lung adenocarcinoma. The table came from immunoSEQ multiplex PCR; TCRdb's copy has only in-frame clones and leaves some out. The profile covers approximately 12,000 clones, with about nine tenths appearing a single time and about 3.5% taken by the ten largest. The source material was FFPE invasive lung adenocarcinoma tissue. These receptors were taken from a person aged 65 to 85 with invasive lung adenocarcinoma.

The V and J genes are TRBV14 and TRBJ1-4; D might be TRBD1 (5 bases). The germline V gene has CDR1 SGHDN and CDR2 FVKESK. This CDR3 has 14 amino acids. Trimming took off 3 bases at V and 10 bases at J, with 15 bases between the two ends. The chain's CDR3 is CASSHRGFSGKLFF. The CDR3 region has the DNA TGTGCCAGCAGCCACCGGGGGTTTTCAGGAAAACTGTTTTTT.

With respect to this clone: The sample contains more than one DNA sequence encoding this CDR3. J is TRBJ1-1 and V is TRBV6-4; the D gene is possibly TRBD1 (5 bases). Trimming removed 0 bases at V and 5 bases at J, with 7 bases between. This CDR3 spans 13 amino acids. Per the germline V gene, CDR1 is MRHNA and CDR2 is SNTAGT. The CDR3 reads CASSDSRGTEAFF. CDR3 coding DNA: TGTGCCAGCAGTGACTCGCGGGGGACTGAAGCTTTCTTT.

This clone was seen just once. This chain links TRBV5-4 with TRBJ2-4, with 13 nucleotides matching TRBD2. CDR3 length: 15 amino acids. Per the germline V gene, CDR1 is SGHNT and CDR2 is YYREEE (reference sequence). The V segment lost 2 bases and the J segment 7 bases; nucleotides outside the gene matches: 3. CDR3 DNA sequence: TGTGCCAGCAGCTTACCGGGACTAGCGGGGAACATTCAGTACTTC. Translation: CASSLPGLAGNIQYF.

This chain joins TRBV6-1 and TRBJ1-5, with D unresolved. Trimming pared 7 bases from V and 1 base from J, leaving 11 bases between. The CDR3 has 14 amino acids. Germline lookup yields CDR1 MNHNS and CDR2 SASEGT. The CDR3 loop reads CASTVARSNQPQHF. The CDR3 bases are TGTGCCAGCACGGTTGCACGCAGCAATCAGCCCCAGCATTTT.

V gene TRBV27 combines with J gene TRBJ2-7; D may be TRBD1 or TRBD2 (5 bases each). The germline CDR1 and CDR2 sequences are MNHEY and SMNVEV (reference sequence). V lost 3 bases and J lost 12, with 15 bases in between. The CDR3 runs 12 residues. The CDR3 loop reads CASSFPGTEVYF. CDR3 bases: TGTGCCAGCAGTTTCCCGGGGACGGAGGTGTACTTC.

V usage is TRBV29-1 and J usage is TRBJ2-7; possibly TRBD1 for D (6 bases). The V end was cut by 5 bases, the J end by 6 bases, with 14 bases between. Germline V gene lookup returns CDR1 SQVTM and CDR2 ANQGSEA. CDR3 length equals 12 residues. For the CDR3, the DNA is TGCAGCGTTTCCCCAGGGGATTCCGAGCAGTACTTC. This encodes CSVSPGDSEQYF.

This sequence joins TRBV27 and TRBJ2-1; D is ambiguous. The germline V gene encodes CDR1 MNHEY and CDR2 SMNVEV (reference sequence). V was trimmed by 6 bases and J by 4 bases, leaving 13 bases between them. CDR3 length equals 14 residues. CDR3 loop: CASRLSTAYNEQFF. CDR3 bases: TGTGCCAGCAGGCTCTCAACCGCGTACAATGAGCAGTTCTTC.

The J gene is TRBJ2-1, the V gene TRBV28; D is undetermined. The CDR3 contains 14 residues. CDR1 is MDHEN and CDR2 is SYDVKM in the germline V gene. V lost 3 bases and J 0 bases, leaving 6 bases between the germline ends. The CDR3 bases are TGTGCCAGCAGTTTTAGTTCCTCCTACAATGAGCAGTTCTTC. Protein sequence: CASSFSSSYNEQFF.

V is TRBV19 and J is TRBJ1-4, with 11 bases that match TRBD1. Germline CDR1 and CDR2: LNHDA and SQIVND (reference sequence). The CDR3 totals 15 residues. V was clipped by 3 bases and J by 7 bases; unmatched bases: 4. The CDR3 is CASSIGQGAGEKLFF. The CDR3 DNA follows: TGTGCCAGTAGTATTGGACAGGGGGCAGGTGAAAAACTGTTTTTT.

A few counts support this clone. The chain links TRBV2 to TRBJ2-5; 7 bases map to TRBD2. Germline lookup yields CDR1 SNHLY and CDR2 FYNNEI. The CDR3 length is 14 residues. V dropped 4 bases and J dropped 5; count of bases not matched to a gene: 7. CDR3 residues: CASSVMGGTETQYF. The DNA for the CDR3 is TGTGCCAGCAGTGTGATGGGGGGGACGGAGACCCAGTACTTC.

The J gene is TRBJ2-1, the V gene TRBV20-1; D is unresolved. Trimming pared 6 bases from V and 4 bases from J, leaving 7 bases between. CDR3 size: 11 residues. Germline V CDR1 and CDR2: DFQATT, SNEGSKA (reference sequence). CDR3 amino acids: CSADLYNEQFF. DNA of the CDR3: TGCAGTGCCGACCTATACAATGAGCAGTTCTTC.

The chain recombines TRBV20-1 with TRBJ1-2, with D uncertain. Germline CDR1 reads DFQATT; CDR2 reads SNEGSKA (reference sequence). V gave up 5 bases and J gave up 1 base, with 5 bases separating them. The CDR3 totals 11 residues. The CDR3 DNA sequence: TGCAGTGCTGGCGATAACTATGGCTACACCTTC. Translated: CSAGDNYGYTF.

The gene calls are TRBV6-1 and TRBJ2-2, with D perhaps TRBD1 (7 bases). The CDR3 length is 18 residues. The germline V gene encodes CDR1 MNHNS and CDR2 SASEGT. Trimming removed 1 base at V and 5 bases at J, with 20 bases between. The CDR3: CASSEGVGRGRKTGELFF. CDR3 bases: TGTGCCAGCAGTGAAGGTGTGGGCAGGGGGAGGAAAACCGGGGAGCTGTTTTTT.

The V call is TRBV5-1, the J call TRBJ2-7; maybe TRBD2 (5 bases). Germline CDR1 and CDR2: SGHRS and YFSETQ. V lost 0 bases to trimming and J lost 0 bases, with 19 bases between them. The CDR3 runs to 18 residues. CDR3 in DNA: TGCGCCAGCAGCTTGGAATCTTTCGGCATCACTAGCTCCTACGAGCAGTACTTC. It is translated as CASSLESFGITSSYEQYF.

The gene calls are TRBV12-5 and TRBJ2-3; no definite D call. This CDR3 comprises 15 residues. CDR1 and CDR2 (germline): LGHNT, FRNRAP. Deletions cut 0 bases from V and 2 bases from J, with 9 bases between. Written as DNA, the CDR3 is TGTGCTAGTGGTTTGGTATTGGCCAACACAGATACGCAGTATTTT. Encoded protein: CASGLVLANTDTQYF.

The V and J genes are TRBV14 and TRBJ2-7; 9 bases are shared with TRBD1. Unmatched junction bases numbered 11, after V lost 4 bases and J lost 4 bases. The CDR3 extends over 16 amino acids. Per germline, CDR1 SGHDN and CDR2 FVKESK. CDR3 sequence: CASSRLPGQGFYEQYF. The CDR3 nucleotides are TGTGCCAGCAGCCGTTTACCGGGACAGGGATTTTACGAGCAGTACTTC.

The V call is TRBV19, the J call TRBJ2-7; weak D call: TRBD1 (6 bases). Per germline, CDR1 LNHDA and CDR2 SQIVND (reference sequence). The ends were cut back, 9 bases at V and 6 bases at J, with 18 bases in the middle. The CDR3 spans 13 residues. The CDR3: CARPGRGGSEQYF. The CDR3, as DNA: TGTGCCAGACCCGGGCGTGGGGGCAGCGAGCAGTACTTC. Filled out from reference TRBV19 and TRBJ2-7, the complete variable domain reads DGGITQSPKYLFRKEGQNVTLSCEQNLNHDAMYWYRQDPGQGLRLIYYSQIVNDFQKGDIAEGYSVSREKKESFPLTVTSAQKNPTAFYLCARPGRGGSEQYFGPGTRLTVT.